One sample yielded the 18 T cell receptor beta chains listed below, sequenced in a study of OX40 agonist ivuxolimab in advanced cancers. Assay: immunoSEQ multiplex PCR; the TCRdb copy retains only in-frame clones and omits some. The profile shows 73,000 or so clones, 92% of them singletons. The input for sequencing was CD4+ or CD8+ T cells sorted from blood, taken in a trial of the OX40 agonist ivuxolimab. All receptors come from an adult with an advanced solid tumor such as melanoma, head and neck, liver or kidney cancer.

The V gene is TRBV5-5, the J gene TRBJ1-4; D unresolved. Trimming took off 4 bases at V and 0 bases at J, with 7 bases between the two ends. Germline V gives CDR1 SGHKS, CDR2 YYEKEE (reference sequence). The CDR3 length is 14 residues. The CDR3 coding sequence is TGTGCCAGCAGCCAACCAACAACTAATGAAAAACTGTTTTTT. Translating it yields CASSQPTTNEKLFF.

This clone was detected only once. The chain recombines TRBV4-3 with TRBJ2-2; weak D call: TRBD1 (5 bases). The germline V and J ends were trimmed by 1 base and 2 bases, with 11 bases remaining between them. The CDR3 runs 16 residues. Germline V gene data show CDR1 as LGHNA and CDR2 as YSLEER. The CDR3 nucleotides are TGCGCCAGCAGCCAAGGGCCGCAGGGTAACACCGGGGAGCTGTTTTTT. Its translation is CASSQGPQGNTGELFF.

The chain is built from TRBV14 and TRBJ2-1; perhaps TRBD2 as D (5 bases). The germline gives CDR1 SGHDN, CDR2 FVKESK. Trimming removed 2 bases at V and 2 bases at J, with 10 bases between. This CDR3 spans 15 amino acids. CDR3 amino acids: CASSQKEEAYNEQFF. In DNA, the CDR3 is TGTGCCAGCAGCCAAAAGGAGGAGGCCTACAATGAGCAGTTCTTC.

This clone has only a few counts. The rearrangement joins TRBV19 to TRBJ1-1; no clear D gene. V lost 5 bases and J 4 bases, leaving 11 bases between the germline ends. The CDR3 covers 13 residues. Germline CDR1 LNHDA, CDR2 SQIVND (reference sequence). The CDR3, as DNA: TGTGCCAGTAGTCTAGGCGAGGGCACTGAAGCTTTCTTT. It translates to CASSLGEGTEAFF.

CDR3 residues: CASIQTLPGGNQPQHF. The CDR3 DNA is TGTGCCAGTATCCAGACCCTCCCCGGCGGCAATCAGCCCCAGCATTTT. The rearrangement uses TRBV19 and TRBJ1-5, with D unclear. This CDR3 region has 16 residues. Trimming removed 7 bases from V and 2 bases from J, with 18 bases in between. CDR1 and CDR2 from the germline V gene are LNHDA and SQIVND (reference sequence).

As for this clone: The junction and the germline gene differ at one end; a read error may be behind it. The V and J genes are TRBV7-9 and TRBJ2-5, with TRBD2 identical over 10 bases. This CDR3 contains 16 residues. CDR1 and CDR2 from the germline V gene are SEHNR and FQNEAQ (reference sequence). DNA for the CDR3: TGTGCCAGCAGCGTAGCTAGCGGGGGCCCGCAAGAGACCCAGTACTTC. Protein product: CASSVASGGPQETQYF.

The J gene is TRBJ1-6, the V gene TRBV27, with D possibly TRBD1 on 6 matching bases. V gave up 2 bases and J gave up 16 bases, with 12 bases separating them. The CDR3 is 12 amino acids. Germline CDR1 MNHEY, CDR2 SMNVEV (reference sequence). The CDR3 DNA sequence: TGTGCCAGCAGTTTAATAGCAGGGGAACTCCACTTT. It translates to CASSLIAGELHF.

This chain joins TRBV7-9 and TRBJ2-2, with 13 positions matching TRBD2. The CDR3 extends over 18 amino acids. V trimming: 5 bases; J trimming: 3 bases; junction bases outside the gene matches: 9. The V gene's germline CDR1 is SEHNR and CDR2 FQNEAQ (reference sequence). CDR3 in DNA: TGTGCCAGCAGCCAGCGACTAGCGGGGGGCTTCGACACCGGGGAGCTGTTTTTT. It encodes CASSQRLAGGFDTGELFF.

The chain joins TRBV7-6 to TRBJ1-1, with D possibly TRBD1 on 6 matching bases. This CDR3 has 18 amino acids. In germline, CDR1 is SGHVS, CDR2 FNYEAQ. Trimming pared 5 bases from V and 0 bases from J, leaving 22 bases between. CDR3 region: CASSRFGGRRRMNTEAFF. CDR3 nucleotide sequence: TGTGCCAGCAGCCGCTTCGGGGGGCGCCGGAGGATGAACACTGAAGCTTTCTTT.

The sample holds many counts of this clone. The chain recombines TRBV7-9 with TRBJ2-7, with D maybe TRBD1 (6 bases). Looked up from germline, CDR1 is SEHNR and CDR2 is FQNEAQ (reference sequence). This CDR3 region has 15 residues. The V end lost 5 bases, the J end lost 4 bases, and 18 bases lay between the germline ends. The CDR3 DNA reads as TGTGCCAGCAGCGGGGGCCACAGGGTAAGATACGAGCAGTACTTC. Its translation: CASSGGHRVRYEQYF.

The chain couples TRBV5-1 to TRBJ1-2; no clear D. Germline CDR1 reads SGHRS; CDR2 reads YFSETQ. V was clipped by 7 bases and J by 4 bases, with 11 bases between them. The CDR3 extends over 12 amino acids. For the CDR3, the DNA is TGCGCCAGCTCAACGGACGCCTATGGCTACACCTTC. As protein: CASSTDAYGYTF. The full variable domain, completed using reference TRBV5-1 and TRBJ1-2, is KAGVTQTPRYLIKTRGQQVTLSCSPISGHRSVSWYQQTPGQGLQFLFEYFSETQRNKGNFPGRFSGRQFSNSRSEMNVSTLELGDSALYLCASSTDAYGYTFGSGTRLTVV.

The chain recombines TRBV7-8 with TRBJ1-2, with D possibly being TRBD1 (6 bases). In germline, CDR1 is SGHVS, CDR2 FQNEAQ. Trimming removed 1 base from V and 6 bases from J, with 15 bases in between. The CDR3 is 15 amino acids. CDR3 sequence reads: CASSLDLGAENGYTF. The CDR3, as DNA: TGTGCCAGCAGCTTAGACCTGGGGGCAGAAAATGGCTACACCTTC.

The gene calls are TRBV14 and TRBJ2-7; the D gene is possibly TRBD1 (6 bases). The V gene lost 1 base and the J gene lost 7 bases, with 11 bases spanning the gap. CDR1 is SGHDN and CDR2 is FVKESK in the germline V gene. This CDR3 region has 13 residues. CDR3 coding DNA: TGTGCCAGCAGCCAAGGAAGGGGGTCTGAGCAGTACTTC. It translates to CASSQGRGSEQYF.

The chain joins TRBV5-4 to TRBJ1-1; TRBD1 is a possible D gene (5 bases). Germline V gene data show CDR1 as SGHNT and CDR2 as YYREEE (reference sequence). V lost 2 bases and J 4 bases, leaving 18 bases between the germline ends. This CDR3 is built from 16 residues. The chain's CDR3 is CASSFWGREAVTEAFF. Written as DNA, the CDR3 is TGTGCCAGCAGCTTCTGGGGGAGGGAAGCGGTCACTGAAGCTTTCTTT.

On this clone: The same CDR3 arises from other DNA sequences in this sample as well. This chain connects TRBV19 to TRBJ2-7, with TRBD1 matching 8 bases. With V trimmed by 6 bases and J by 2 bases, 3 bases remained unmatched. Germline assignment: CDR1 LNHDA and CDR2 SQIVND (reference sequence). This CDR3 is 13 amino acids long. The CDR3 sequence is CASSPGQAYEQYF. As DNA, the CDR3 is TGTGCCAGTAGCCCGGGACAGGCCTACGAGCAGTACTTC.

The rearrangement joins TRBV7-9 to TRBJ2-5; 10 bases are a match to TRBD1. The CDR3 spans 15 residues. The trim removed 6 bases at V and 5 bases at J, leaving 9 bases unmatched. Germline V gene lookup returns CDR1 SEHNR and CDR2 FQNEAQ (reference sequence). The chain's CDR3 is CASSWGQGSPETQYF. The CDR3 nucleotides read TGTGCCAGCAGTTGGGGACAGGGGTCCCCCGAGACCCAGTACTTC. The full variable domain, in which reference TRBV7-9 and TRBJ2-5 provide the parts outside the CDR3, is DTGVSQNPRHKITKRGQNVTFRCDPISEHNRLYWYRQTLGQGPEFLTYFQNEAQLEKSRLLSDRFSAERPKGSFSTLEIQRTEQGDSAMYLCASSWGQGSPETQYFGPGTRLLVL.

The genes are TRBV29-1 and TRBJ1-2; 8 nucleotides match TRBD1. Per the germline V gene, CDR1 is SQVTM and CDR2 is ANQGSEA. The CDR3 has 13 residues. With 7 bases clipped from V and 8 bases from J, the junction kept 12 bases outside the gene matches. CDR3 DNA sequence: TGCAGCGATTGGGACAGGACATATAACGGCTACACCTTC. Its translation: CSDWDRTYNGYTF.

The V gene is TRBV27, the J gene TRBJ2-7; D is possibly TRBD1 or TRBD2 (7 bases each). The CDR3 has 14 amino acids. Trimming left V 6 bases short and J 3 bases short, with 15 bases between. Per the germline V gene, CDR1 is MNHEY and CDR2 is SMNVEV (reference sequence). Here the CDR3 reads CASSFSGGDYEQYF. The CDR3 nucleotides read TGTGCCAGCAGCTTCTCAGGGGGGGACTACGAGCAGTACTTC.